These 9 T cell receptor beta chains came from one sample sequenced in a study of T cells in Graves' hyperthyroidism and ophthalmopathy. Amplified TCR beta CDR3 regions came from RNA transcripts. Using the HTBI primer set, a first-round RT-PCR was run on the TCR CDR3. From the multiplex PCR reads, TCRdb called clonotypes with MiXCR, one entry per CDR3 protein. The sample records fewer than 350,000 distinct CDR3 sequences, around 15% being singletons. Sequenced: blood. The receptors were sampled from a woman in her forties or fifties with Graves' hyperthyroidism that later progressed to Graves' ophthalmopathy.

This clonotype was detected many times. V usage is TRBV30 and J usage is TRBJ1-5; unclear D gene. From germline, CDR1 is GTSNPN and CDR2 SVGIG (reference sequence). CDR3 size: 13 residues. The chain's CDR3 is CVWSSGLNQPQHF. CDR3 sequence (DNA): TGTGTGTGGAGCTCCGGGCTCAATCAGCCCCAGCATTTT.

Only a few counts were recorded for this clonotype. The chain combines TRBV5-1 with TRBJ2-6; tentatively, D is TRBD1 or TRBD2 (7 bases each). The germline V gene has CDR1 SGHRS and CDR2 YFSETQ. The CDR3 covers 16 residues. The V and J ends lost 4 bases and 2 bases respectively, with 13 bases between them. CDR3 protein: CASSRQGGAGANVLTF. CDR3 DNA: TGCGCCAGCAGCCGACAGGGAGGGGCTGGGGCCAACGTCCTGACTTTC.

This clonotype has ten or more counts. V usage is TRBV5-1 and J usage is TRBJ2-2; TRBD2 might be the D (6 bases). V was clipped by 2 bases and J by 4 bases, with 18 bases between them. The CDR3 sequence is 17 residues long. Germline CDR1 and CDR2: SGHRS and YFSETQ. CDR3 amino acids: CASSFSSGGVSTGELFF. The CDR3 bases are TGCGCCAGCAGCTTTTCCAGCGGCGGGGTGAGCACCGGGGAGCTGTTTTTT.

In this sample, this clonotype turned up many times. CDR3 nucleotides: TGTGCTAGTGGTTTGGTGGAGGATACGCAGTATTTT. Its translation: CASGLVEDTQYF. The chain couples TRBV12-5 to TRBJ2-3; the D is unclear. The CDR3 extends over 12 amino acids. V shed 0 bases and J shed 6 bases, with 4 bases lying between them. Per the germline V gene, CDR1 is LGHNT and CDR2 is FRNRAP.

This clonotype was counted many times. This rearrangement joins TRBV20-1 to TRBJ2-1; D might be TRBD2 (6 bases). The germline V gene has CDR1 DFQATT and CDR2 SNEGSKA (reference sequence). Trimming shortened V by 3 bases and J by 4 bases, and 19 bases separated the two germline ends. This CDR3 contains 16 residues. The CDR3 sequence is CSARGDFLTAYNEQFF. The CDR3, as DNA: TGCAGTGCTAGGGGGGACTTCCTTACCGCATACAATGAGCAGTTCTTC.

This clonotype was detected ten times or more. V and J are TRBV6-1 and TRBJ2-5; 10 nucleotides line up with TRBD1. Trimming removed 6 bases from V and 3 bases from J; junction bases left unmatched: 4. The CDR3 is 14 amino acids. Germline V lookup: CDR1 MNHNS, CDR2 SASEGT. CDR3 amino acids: CASSGQGGEETQYF. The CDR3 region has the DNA TGTGCCAGCAGCGGACAGGGGGGCGAAGAGACCCAGTACTTC.

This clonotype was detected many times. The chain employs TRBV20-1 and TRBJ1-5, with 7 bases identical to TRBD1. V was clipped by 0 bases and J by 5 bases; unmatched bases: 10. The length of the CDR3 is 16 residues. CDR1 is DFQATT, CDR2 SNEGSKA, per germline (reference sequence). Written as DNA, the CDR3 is TGCAGTGCTAGAGACGTGCGGAGGGGGCTCGATCAGCCCCAGCATTTT. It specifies CSARDVRRGLDQPQHF.

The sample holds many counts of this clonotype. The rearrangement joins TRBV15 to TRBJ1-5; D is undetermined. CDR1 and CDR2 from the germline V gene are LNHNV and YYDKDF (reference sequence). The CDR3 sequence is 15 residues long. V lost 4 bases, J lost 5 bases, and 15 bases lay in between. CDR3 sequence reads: CATSNRGSGDQPQHF. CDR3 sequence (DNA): TGTGCCACCAGCAACCGGGGATCGGGCGATCAGCCCCAGCATTTT. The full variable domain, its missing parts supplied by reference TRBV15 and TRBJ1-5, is DAMVIQNPRYQVTQFGKPVTLSCSQTLNHNVMYWYQQKSSQAPKLLFHYYDKDFNNEADTPDNFQSRRPNTSFCFLDIRSPGLGDTAMYLCATSNRGSGDQPQHFGDGTRLSIL.

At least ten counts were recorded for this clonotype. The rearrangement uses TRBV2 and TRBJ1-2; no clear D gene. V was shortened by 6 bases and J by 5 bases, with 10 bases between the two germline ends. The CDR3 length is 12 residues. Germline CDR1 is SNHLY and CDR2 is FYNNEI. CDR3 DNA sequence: TGTGCCAGCAGCTATACAGAGTATGGCTACACCTTC. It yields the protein CASSYTEYGYTF.